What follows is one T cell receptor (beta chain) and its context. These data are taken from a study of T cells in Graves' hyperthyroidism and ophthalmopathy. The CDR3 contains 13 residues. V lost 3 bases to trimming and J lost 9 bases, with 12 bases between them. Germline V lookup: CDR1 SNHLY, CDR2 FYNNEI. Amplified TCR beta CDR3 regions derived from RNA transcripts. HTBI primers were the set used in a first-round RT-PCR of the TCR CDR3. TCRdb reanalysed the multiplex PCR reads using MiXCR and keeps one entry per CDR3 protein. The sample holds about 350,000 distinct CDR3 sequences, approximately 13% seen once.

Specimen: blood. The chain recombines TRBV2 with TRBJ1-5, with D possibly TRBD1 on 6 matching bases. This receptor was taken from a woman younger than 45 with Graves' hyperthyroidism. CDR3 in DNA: TGTGCCAGCAGTGACAACAGGGCAGGGCCCCAGCATTTT. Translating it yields CASSDNRAGPQHF.